Sequencing of this TCR beta chain was carried out in a study of immune evolution from preneoplasia to lung adenocarcinoma. Study-level results: Normal lung had the highest top T cell clone frequencies. T cell clonality was higher in KRAS-mutant than EGFR-mutant or wild-type nodules.

CDR1 is ENHRY, CDR2 SYGVKD, per germline. V was pared by 5 bases and J by 6 bases, with 25 bases between. The CDR3 covers 17 residues. Concerning this clone: Antigen unknown.

Patient tissue came from resections in Japan or China, 2014–2017. Some clones are missing from TCRdb's copy, which holds only in-frame ones; the method was immunoSEQ multiplex PCR. This sample has roughly 38,000 clones; roughly 68% occur once, and the top ten carry approximately 6.5%. The sequence was obtained from a person between 60 and 69 years old with lung adenocarcinoma. The chain joins TRBV10-3 to TRBJ1-2; D remains unclear. Specimen: FFPE invasive lung adenocarcinoma tissue. The CDR3 DNA follows: TGTGCCATCAGTACCGGGCCGGGGAAGATTAATGAGGATGGCTACACCTTC. Its protein product is CAISTGPGKINEDGYTF.